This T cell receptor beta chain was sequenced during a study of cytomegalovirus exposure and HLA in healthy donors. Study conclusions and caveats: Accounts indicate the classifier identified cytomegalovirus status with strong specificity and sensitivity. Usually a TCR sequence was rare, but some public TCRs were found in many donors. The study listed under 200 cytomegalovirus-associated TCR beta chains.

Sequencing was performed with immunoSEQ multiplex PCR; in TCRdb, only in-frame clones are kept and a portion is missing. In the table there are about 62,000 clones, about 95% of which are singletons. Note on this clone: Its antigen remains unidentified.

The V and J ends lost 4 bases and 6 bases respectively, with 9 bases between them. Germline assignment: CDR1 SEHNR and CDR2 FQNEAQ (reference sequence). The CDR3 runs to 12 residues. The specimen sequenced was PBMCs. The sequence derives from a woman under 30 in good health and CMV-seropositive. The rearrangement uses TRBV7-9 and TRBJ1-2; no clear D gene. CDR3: CASSSPGNGYTF. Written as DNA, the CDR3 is TGTGCCAGCAGCTCCCCGGGAAATGGCTACACCTTC.